The 9 T cell receptor beta chains listed next were all sequenced from one sample in a study of Ad26.COV2.S vaccination and SARS-CoV-2 variants. Produced via immunoSEQ multiplex PCR; TCRdb's table is partial and in-frame only. Of hundreds of thousands of clones listed, around 89% are singletons. The treatment denotes: some 20 received Ad26.COV2.S at low or high dose, single or two shots; 5 received placebo; per-sample allocation not given. The samples date from day 63 after the first vaccine or placebo injection. The sequencing here drew on peripheral blood, taken in a trial of Ad26.COV2.S vaccine versus placebo. The receptors derive from a person between 18 and 65 years old who received the Ad26.COV2.S COVID-19 vaccine or a placebo.

This chain uses TRBV11-3 with TRBJ2-1; no clear D gene. The germline V and J ends were trimmed by 1 base and 8 bases, with 6 bases remaining between them. Germline lookup yields CDR1 SGHNT and CDR2 YENEEA. There are 12 residues in the CDR3. CDR3 in amino acids: CASSLGPDEQFF. Written as DNA, the CDR3 is TGTGCCAGCAGCTTAGGGCCCGATGAGCAGTTCTTC.

The chain is built from TRBV5-4 and TRBJ1-4; D perhaps matches TRBD1 (6 bases). Germline V lookup: CDR1 SGHNT, CDR2 YYREEE (reference sequence). Between the trimmed V and J ends, which lost 3 bases and 5 bases, there was a span of 20 bases. There are 17 residues in the CDR3. The CDR3 loop reads CASSSTHRARGNEKLFF. CDR3 nucleotides: TGTGCCAGCAGCTCCACTCACAGGGCTCGTGGGAATGAAAAACTGTTTTTT. Filled out from reference TRBV5-4 and TRBJ1-4, the complete variable domain reads ETGVTQSPTHLIKTRGQQVTLRCSSQSGHNTVSWYQQALGQGPQFIFQYYREEENGRGNFPPRFSGLQFPNYSSELNVNALELDDSALYLCASSSTHRARGNEKLFFGSGTQLSVL.

This clone has only one observation. The rearrangement links TRBV24-1 to TRBJ2-5, with 10 bases lining up with TRBD2. There are 13 residues in the CDR3. Germline V gene data show CDR1 as KGHDR and CDR2 as SFDVKD. V was pared by 12 bases and J by 3 bases, with 6 bases of the junction left unmatched. CDR3: CASPTSGEETQYF. CDR3 DNA: TGTGCCTCGCCCACTAGCGGGGAAGAGACCCAGTACTTC.

The table lists this clone with a count of one. The chain couples TRBV6-5 to TRBJ2-2; 13 positions match TRBD2. CDR3 size: 14 residues. The ends lost 9 bases at V and 7 bases at J; junction bases unmatched: 5. Germline CDR1 MNHEY, CDR2 SVGAGI. For the CDR3, the DNA is TGTGCCAGTAGACTAGCGGGGGGAAGCGGGGAGCTGTTTTTT. The encoded protein is CASRLAGGSGELFF.

This rearrangement joins TRBV5-6 to TRBJ2-7; D uncertain. The CDR3 has 12 residues. V was shortened by 2 bases and J by 3 bases, with 6 bases between the two germline ends. CDR1 is SGHDT, CDR2 YYEEEE, per germline. The CDR3 DNA follows: TGTGCCAGCAGCTTTCAGGACTACGAGCAGTACTTC. This encodes CASSFQDYEQYF.

The chain carries TRBV10-3 and TRBJ1-5; D is ambiguous. CDR3 length: 14 amino acids. The germline V gene has CDR1 ENHRY and CDR2 SYGVKD. Trimming stripped 11 bases from V and 0 bases from J, with 14 bases between. This CDR3 reads CAVKDGNSNQPQHF. The CDR3 DNA reads as TGTGCCGTAAAAGACGGAAATAGCAATCAGCCCCAGCATTTT.

This clone was counted once. CDR3 region: CASSEVRGTSEETQYF. CDR3 in DNA: TGTGCCAGCAGTGAAGTTAGGGGGACTAGCGAAGAGACCCAGTACTTC. The chain links TRBV25-1 to TRBJ2-5, with TRBD2 matching 10 bases. The CDR3 length is 16 residues. Germline-derived CDR1 and CDR2 are MGHDK and SYGVNS. V gave up 2 bases and J gave up 3 bases; unmatched junction bases: 6.

This clone has a handful of counts. V and J are TRBV7-9 and TRBJ2-7; D could derive from TRBD1 or TRBD2 (5 bases each). The CDR3 extends over 16 amino acids. Germline CDR1 is SEHNR and CDR2 is FQNEAQ (reference sequence). Trimming took 5 bases from V and 6 from J, leaving 23 bases between them. The CDR3: CASSRGSGRGSAEQYF. CDR3 nucleotides: TGTGCCAGCAGCCGCGGGTCGGGACGAGGTTCGGCCGAGCAGTACTTC.

This chain uses TRBV3-1 (or the pseudogene TRBV3-2) with TRBJ1-4; no firm D call. Germline CDR1 LGHDT, CDR2 YNNKEL (reference sequence). There are 12 residues in the CDR3. Here the CDR3 reads CASSSSDEKLFF. For the CDR3, the DNA is TGTGCGTCGTCTTCATCGGATGAAAAACTGTTTTTT.